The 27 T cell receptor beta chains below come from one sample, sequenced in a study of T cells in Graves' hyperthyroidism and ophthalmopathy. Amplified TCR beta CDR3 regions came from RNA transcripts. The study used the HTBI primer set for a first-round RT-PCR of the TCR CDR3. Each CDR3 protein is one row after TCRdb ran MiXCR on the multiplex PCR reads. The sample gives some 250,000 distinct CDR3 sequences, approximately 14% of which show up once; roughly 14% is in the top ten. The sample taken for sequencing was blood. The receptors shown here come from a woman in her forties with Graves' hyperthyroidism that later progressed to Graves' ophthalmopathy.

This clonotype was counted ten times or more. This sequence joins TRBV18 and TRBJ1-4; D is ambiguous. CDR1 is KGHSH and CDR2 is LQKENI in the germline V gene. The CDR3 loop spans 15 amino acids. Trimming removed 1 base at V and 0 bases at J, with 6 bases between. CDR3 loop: CASSPLGTTNEKLFF. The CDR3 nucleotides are TGTGCCAGCTCACCACTGGGGACAACTAATGAAAAACTGTTTTTT.

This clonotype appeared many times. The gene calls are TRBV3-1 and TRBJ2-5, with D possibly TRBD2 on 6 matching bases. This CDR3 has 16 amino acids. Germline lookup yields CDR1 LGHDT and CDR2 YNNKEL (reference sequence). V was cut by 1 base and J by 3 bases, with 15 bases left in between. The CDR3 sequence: CASSQAYTWEEETQYF. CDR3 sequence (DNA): TGTGCCAGCAGCCAAGCATACACCTGGGAGGAAGAGACCCAGTACTTC.

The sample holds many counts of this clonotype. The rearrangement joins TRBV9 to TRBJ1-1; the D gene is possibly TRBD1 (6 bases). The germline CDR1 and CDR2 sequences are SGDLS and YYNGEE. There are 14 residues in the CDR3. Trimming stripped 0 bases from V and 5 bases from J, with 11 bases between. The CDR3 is CASSVAPGATEAFF. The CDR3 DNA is TGTGCCAGCAGCGTAGCCCCAGGGGCGACTGAAGCTTTCTTT.

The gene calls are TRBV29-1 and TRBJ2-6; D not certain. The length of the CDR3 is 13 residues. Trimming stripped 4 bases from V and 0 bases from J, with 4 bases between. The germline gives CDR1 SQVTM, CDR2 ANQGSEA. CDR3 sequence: CSVGDSGANVLTF. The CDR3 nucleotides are TGCAGCGTTGGCGACTCTGGGGCCAACGTCCTGACTTTC. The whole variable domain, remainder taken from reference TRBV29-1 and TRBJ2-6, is SAVISQKPSRDICQRGTSLTIQCQVDSQVTMMFWYRQQPGQSLTLIATANQGSEATYESGFVIDKFPISRPNLTFSTLTVSNMSPEDSSIYLCSVGDSGANVLTFGAGSRLTVL.

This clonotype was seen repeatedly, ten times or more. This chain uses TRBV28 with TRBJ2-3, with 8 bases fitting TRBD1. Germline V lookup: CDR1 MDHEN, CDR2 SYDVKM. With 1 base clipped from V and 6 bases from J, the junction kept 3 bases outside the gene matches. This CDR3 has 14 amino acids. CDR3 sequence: CASSLSAGGDTQYF. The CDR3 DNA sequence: TGTGCCAGCAGTTTATCCGCAGGGGGCGATACGCAGTATTTT.

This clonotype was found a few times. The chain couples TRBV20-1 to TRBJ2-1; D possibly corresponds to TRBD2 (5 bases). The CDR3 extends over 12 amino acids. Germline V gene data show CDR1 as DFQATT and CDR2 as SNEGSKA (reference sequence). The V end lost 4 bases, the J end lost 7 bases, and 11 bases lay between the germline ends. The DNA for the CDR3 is TGCAGTGCTACCCTTCGGGGTAATGAGCAGTTCTTC. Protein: CSATLRGNEQFF.

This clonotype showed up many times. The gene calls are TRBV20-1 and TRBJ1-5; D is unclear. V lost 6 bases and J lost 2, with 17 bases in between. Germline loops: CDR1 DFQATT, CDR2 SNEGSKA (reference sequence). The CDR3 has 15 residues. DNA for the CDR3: TGCAGTGCCCAACAAATGGCACTCGGCAATCAGCCCCAGCATTTT. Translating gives CSAQQMALGNQPQHF.

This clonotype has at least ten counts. The chain's CDR3 is CASSSRLVSYNEQFF. The CDR3, as DNA: TGTGCCAGCAGTTCCCGGCTAGTGTCCTACAATGAGCAGTTCTTC. The chain recombines TRBV6-1 with TRBJ2-1; no clear D gene. The CDR3 is 15 residues long. CDR1 and CDR2 (germline): MNHNS, SASEGT. Trimming took 5 bases from V and 1 from J, leaving 12 bases between them.

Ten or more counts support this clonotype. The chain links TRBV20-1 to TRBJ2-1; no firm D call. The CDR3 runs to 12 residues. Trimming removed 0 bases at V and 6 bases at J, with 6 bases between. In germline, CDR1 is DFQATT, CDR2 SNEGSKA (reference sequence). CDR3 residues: CSARDHANEQFF. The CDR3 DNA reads TGCAGTGCTAGAGATCACGCCAATGAGCAGTTCTTC.

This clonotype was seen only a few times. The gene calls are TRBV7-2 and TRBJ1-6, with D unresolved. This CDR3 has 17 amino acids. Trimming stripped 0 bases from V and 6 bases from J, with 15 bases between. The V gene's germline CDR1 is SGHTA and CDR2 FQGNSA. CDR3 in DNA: TGTGCCAGCAGCTTAGCGGACCCCTTACCGTCTAATTCACCCCTCCACTTT. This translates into CASSLADPLPSNSPLHF.

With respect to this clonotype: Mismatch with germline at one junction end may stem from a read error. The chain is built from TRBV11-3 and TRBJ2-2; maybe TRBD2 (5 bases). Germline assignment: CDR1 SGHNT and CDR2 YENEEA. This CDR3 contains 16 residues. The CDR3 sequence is CTSSLAWYWDTGELFF. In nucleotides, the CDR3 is TGTACCAGCAGCTTAGCGTGGTATTGGGACACCGGGGAGCTGTTTTTT.

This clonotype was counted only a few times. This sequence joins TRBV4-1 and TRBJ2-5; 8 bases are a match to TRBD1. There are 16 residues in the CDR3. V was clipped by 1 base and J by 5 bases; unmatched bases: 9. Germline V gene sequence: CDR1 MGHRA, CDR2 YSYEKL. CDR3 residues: CASSQVYGTGFETQYF. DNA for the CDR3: TGCGCCAGCAGCCAAGTCTACGGGACAGGTTTTGAGACCCAGTACTTC.

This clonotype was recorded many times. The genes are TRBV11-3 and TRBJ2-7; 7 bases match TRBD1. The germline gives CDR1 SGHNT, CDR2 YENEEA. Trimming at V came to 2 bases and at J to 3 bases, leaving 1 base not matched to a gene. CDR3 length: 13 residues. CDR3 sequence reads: CASSLRTGYEQYF. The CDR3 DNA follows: TGTGCCAGCAGCTTACGGACAGGCTACGAGCAGTACTTC.

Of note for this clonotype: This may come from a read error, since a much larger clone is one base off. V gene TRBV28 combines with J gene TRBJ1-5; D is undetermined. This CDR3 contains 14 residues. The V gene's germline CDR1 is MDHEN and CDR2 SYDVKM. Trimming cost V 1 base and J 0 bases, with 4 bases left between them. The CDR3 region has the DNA TGTGCCAGCAGTTTATACCGTAGCAATCAGCCCCAGCATTTT. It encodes CASSLYRSNQPQHF.

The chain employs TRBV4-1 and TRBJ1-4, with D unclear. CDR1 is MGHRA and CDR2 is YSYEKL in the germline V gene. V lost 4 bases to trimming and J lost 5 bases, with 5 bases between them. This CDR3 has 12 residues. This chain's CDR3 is CASSLINEKLFF. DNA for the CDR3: TGCGCCAGCAGCCTTATAAATGAAAAACTGTTTTTT.

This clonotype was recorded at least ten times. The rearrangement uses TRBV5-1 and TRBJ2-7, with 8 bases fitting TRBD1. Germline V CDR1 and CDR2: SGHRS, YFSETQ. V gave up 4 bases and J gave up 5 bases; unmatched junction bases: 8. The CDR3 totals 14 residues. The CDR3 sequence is CASSRDRFDHEQYF. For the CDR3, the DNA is TGCGCCAGCAGCCGGGACAGGTTCGACCACGAGCAGTACTTC.

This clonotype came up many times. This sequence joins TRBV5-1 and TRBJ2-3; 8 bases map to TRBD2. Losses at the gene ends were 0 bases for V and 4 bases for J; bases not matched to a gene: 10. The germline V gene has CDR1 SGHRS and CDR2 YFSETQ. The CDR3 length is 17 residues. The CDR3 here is CASSLASGGRSPDTQYF. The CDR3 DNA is TGCGCCAGCAGCTTGGCCAGTGGCGGGAGGTCGCCAGATACGCAGTATTTT.

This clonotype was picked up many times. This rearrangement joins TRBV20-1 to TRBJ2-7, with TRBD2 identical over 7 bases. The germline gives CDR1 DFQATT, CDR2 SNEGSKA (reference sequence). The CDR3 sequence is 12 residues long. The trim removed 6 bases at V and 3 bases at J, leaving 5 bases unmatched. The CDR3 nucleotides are TGCAGTGCCGGGCGGGAGAGCTACGAGCAGTACTTC. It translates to CSAGRESYEQYF.

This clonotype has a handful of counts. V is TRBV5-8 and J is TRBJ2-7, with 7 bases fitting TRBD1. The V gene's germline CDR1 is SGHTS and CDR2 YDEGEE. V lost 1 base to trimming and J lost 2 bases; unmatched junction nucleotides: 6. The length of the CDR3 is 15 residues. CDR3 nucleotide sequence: TGTGCCAGCAGCTTGAACCCGGGACAGACCTACGAGCAGTACTTC. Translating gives CASSLNPGQTYEQYF.

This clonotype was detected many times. CDR3 in amino acids: CASSQGTADGFSPLHF. The CDR3 DNA reads as TGCGCCAGCAGCCAAGGGACAGCCGATGGTTTTTCACCCCTCCACTTT. The chain couples TRBV4-1 to TRBJ1-6; D may be TRBD1 (6 bases). Trimming took 1 base from V and 9 from J, leaving 16 bases between them. Germline CDR1 reads MGHRA; CDR2 reads YSYEKL. This CDR3 is built from 16 residues.

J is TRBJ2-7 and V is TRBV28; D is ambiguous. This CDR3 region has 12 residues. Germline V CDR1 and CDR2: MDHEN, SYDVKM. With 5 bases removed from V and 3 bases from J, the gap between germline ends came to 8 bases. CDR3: CASSPAYYEQYF. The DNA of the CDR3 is TGTGCCAGCAGTCCAGCATACTACGAGCAGTACTTC. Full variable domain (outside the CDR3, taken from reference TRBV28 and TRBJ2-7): DVKVTQSSRYLVKRTGEKVFLECVQDMDHENMFWYRQDPGLGLRLIYFSYDVKMKEKGDIPEGYSVSREKKERFSLILESASTNQTSMYLCASSPAYYEQYFGPGTRLTVT.

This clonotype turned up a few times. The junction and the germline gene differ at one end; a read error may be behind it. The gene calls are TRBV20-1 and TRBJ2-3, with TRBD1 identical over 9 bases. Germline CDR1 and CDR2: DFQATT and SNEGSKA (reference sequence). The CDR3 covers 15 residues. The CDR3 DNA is TGCAGTGTTAGATCAACCCTGGGACAGGGAGATACGCAGTATTTT. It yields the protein CSVRSTLGQGDTQYF.

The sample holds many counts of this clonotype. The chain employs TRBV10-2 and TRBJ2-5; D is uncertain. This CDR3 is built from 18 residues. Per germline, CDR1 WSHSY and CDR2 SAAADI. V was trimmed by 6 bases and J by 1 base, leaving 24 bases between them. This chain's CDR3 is CASSPRVTWITIQETQYF. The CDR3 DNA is TGCGCCAGCAGCCCCCGGGTGACTTGGATCACGATCCAAGAGACCCAGTACTTC.

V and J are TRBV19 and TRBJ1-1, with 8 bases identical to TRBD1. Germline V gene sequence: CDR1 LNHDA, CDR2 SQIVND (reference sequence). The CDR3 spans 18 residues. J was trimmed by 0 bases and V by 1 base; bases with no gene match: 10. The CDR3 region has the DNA TGTGCCAGTAGTATAGCTTCAGGGGGCGAAATGGTGAACACTGAAGCTTTCTTT. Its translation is CASSIASGGEMVNTEAFF.

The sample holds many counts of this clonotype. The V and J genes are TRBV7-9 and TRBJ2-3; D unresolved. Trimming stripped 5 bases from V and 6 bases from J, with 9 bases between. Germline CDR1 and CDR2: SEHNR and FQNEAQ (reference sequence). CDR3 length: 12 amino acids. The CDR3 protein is CASSGMGDTQYF. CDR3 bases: TGTGCCAGCAGCGGGATGGGGGATACGCAGTATTTT.

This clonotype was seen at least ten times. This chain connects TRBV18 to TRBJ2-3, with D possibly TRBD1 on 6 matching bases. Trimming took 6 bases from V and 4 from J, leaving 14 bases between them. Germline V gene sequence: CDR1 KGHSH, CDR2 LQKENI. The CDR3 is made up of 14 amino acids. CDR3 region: CASSQGSVADTQYF. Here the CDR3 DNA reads TGTGCCAGCTCCCAGGGGAGTGTGGCAGATACGCAGTATTTT.

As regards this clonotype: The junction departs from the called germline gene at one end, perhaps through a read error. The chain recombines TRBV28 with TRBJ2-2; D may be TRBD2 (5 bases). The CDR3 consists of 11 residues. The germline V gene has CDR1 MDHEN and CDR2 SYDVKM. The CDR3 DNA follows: TGTGCCAGCAGCCGTTACGGGGAGCCGTTTTTT. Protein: CASSRYGEPFF.